Each of the 18 T cell receptor beta chains below was sequenced from the same sample in a study of cytomegalovirus exposure and HLA in healthy donors. PCR employed 60 Vbeta and 13 Jbeta primers. Method: immunoSEQ multiplex PCR; TCRdb's copy keeps in-frame clones and lacks some. Here the sample spans about 110,000 clones, approximately 80% being singletons. Sequencing used PBMCs. The receptors were gathered from a male donor in good health and CMV-seronegative.

A few counts support this clone. V and J are TRBV10-1 and TRBJ2-1, with 9 bases lining up with TRBD2. The length of the CDR3 is 14 residues. With 3 bases clipped from V and 5 bases from J, the junction kept 2 bases outside the gene matches. The germline CDR1 and CDR2 sequences are WNHNN and SYGVQD (reference sequence). CDR3 amino acids: CASSEGGRDNEQFF. CDR3 coding DNA: TGCGCCAGCAGTGAAGGCGGGAGGGACAATGAGCAGTTCTTC.

The gene calls are TRBV7-6 and TRBJ2-7; the match to TRBD1 covers 7 bases. Losses at the gene ends were 5 bases for V and 0 bases for J; bases not matched to a gene: 10. This CDR3 spans 16 amino acids. Germline CDR1 and CDR2: SGHVS and FNYEAQ. The CDR3 DNA is TGTGCCAGCAGCGCGACAGGGACACTTCTCTCCTACGAGCAGTACTTC. It codes for CASSATGTLLSYEQYF.

Regarding this clone: A junction end diverges from the germline sequence, so it may reflect a read error. This chain uses TRBV7-9 with TRBJ1-2; D gene unclear. The CDR3 contains 12 residues. Germline CDR1 SEHNR, CDR2 FQNEAQ (reference sequence). The CDR3 protein is CSSSYYLVGYTF. The CDR3 nucleotides are TGTTCCAGCAGCTACTATCTTGTTGGCTACACCTTC.

The V gene is TRBV7-9, the J gene TRBJ2-2; 8 bases are a match to TRBD2. CDR1 is SEHNR, CDR2 FQNEAQ, per germline (reference sequence). J was trimmed by 1 base and V by 5 bases; bases with no gene match: 9. The CDR3 sequence is 17 residues long. CDR3 sequence (DNA): TGTGCCAGCAGCCCGGGGGGGTGGAAGAAGAACACCGGGGAGCTGTTTTTT. As protein: CASSPGGWKKNTGELFF.

CDR3 amino acids: CASNPEVAGAHEQYF. The CDR3, as DNA: TGTGCCAGCAATCCCGAGGTCGCGGGAGCCCACGAGCAGTACTTC. This rearrangement joins TRBV11-2 to TRBJ2-7, with TRBD2 identical over 7 bases. The V and J ends lost 7 bases and 5 bases, in that order; junction bases with no gene match: 14. The CDR3 contains 15 residues. Germline V gene data show CDR1 as SGHAT and CDR2 as FQNNGV.

V usage is TRBV28 and J usage is TRBJ2-7, with D possibly matching TRBD1 (5 bases). Germline CDR1 and CDR2: MDHEN and SYDVKM. V was shortened by 5 bases and J by 4 bases, with 9 bases between the two germline ends. This CDR3 is 12 amino acids long. The CDR3 protein is CASSTTVYEQYF. The CDR3 DNA is TGTGCCAGCAGTACGACAGTTTACGAGCAGTACTTC.

Only a few counts were recorded for this clone. The gene calls are TRBV14 and TRBJ1-4; D remains ambiguous. There are 15 residues in the CDR3. Germline V CDR1 and CDR2: SGHDN, FVKESK. V dropped 4 bases and J dropped 0 bases, with 9 bases sitting between them. CDR3 residues: CASSPRGATNEKLFF. CDR3 DNA: TGTGCCAGCAGCCCGAGAGGTGCAACTAATGAAAAACTGTTTTTT.

The chain recombines TRBV18 with TRBJ1-3, with a tentative D call TRBD1 (6 bases). V lost 5 bases, J lost 0 bases, and 14 bases lay in between. This CDR3 has 16 amino acids. Germline V gene data show CDR1 as KGHSH and CDR2 as LQKENI. CDR3 sequence: CASSEMGHFSGNTIYF. As DNA, the CDR3 is TGTGCCAGCTCAGAAATGGGACATTTCTCTGGAAACACCATATATTTT.

The chain couples TRBV6-6 to TRBJ2-7; 11 nucleotides agree with TRBD1. CDR1 and CDR2 (germline): MNHNY, SVGAGI (reference sequence). The CDR3 runs to 15 residues. V trimming: 4 bases; J trimming: 3 bases; junction bases outside the gene matches: 5. The CDR3 DNA reads TGTGCCAGCAGTTTCTCCGGGACAGGGGGCTACGAGCAGTACTTC. It yields the protein CASSFSGTGGYEQYF.

The gene calls are TRBV7-9 and TRBJ1-2, with D possibly matching TRBD1 (5 bases). The CDR3 is made up of 12 amino acids. Trimming took off 6 bases at V and 8 bases at J, with 13 bases between the two ends. CDR1 is SEHNR and CDR2 is FQNEAQ in the germline V gene (reference sequence). The CDR3 DNA reads as TGTGCCAGCAGTCCCGACGGGGGGGGCTACACCTTC. Protein sequence: CASSPDGGGYTF.

The gene calls are TRBV12-5 and TRBJ2-7; D is unclear. Germline V gene lookup returns CDR1 LGHNT and CDR2 FRNRAP. The CDR3 extends over 13 amino acids. V shed 7 bases and J shed 1 base, with 11 bases lying between them. The CDR3 bases are TGTGCTAGTGCCAAACTATTTTCCTACGAGCAGTACTTC. It is translated as CASAKLFSYEQYF.

A single count supports this clone. This chain connects TRBV7-3 to TRBJ2-2, with D perhaps TRBD2 (5 bases). The germline gives CDR1 SGHTA, CDR2 FQGTGA. The CDR3 spans 15 residues. The V end was cut by 2 bases, the J end by 3 bases, with 10 bases between. The CDR3 here is CASSLSRGDTGELFF. The CDR3 region has the DNA TGTGCCAGCAGCTTATCCCGGGGTGACACCGGGGAGCTGTTTTTT.

The chain couples TRBV7-9 to TRBJ2-2, with TRBD2 identical over 12 bases. Looked up from germline, CDR1 is SEHNR and CDR2 is FQNEAQ (reference sequence). The CDR3 is 16 amino acids. Trimming cost V 5 bases and J 6 bases; bases outside gene matches: 7. The DNA of the CDR3 is TGTGCCAGCAGCCCGCGACTAGCGGGAGAAGCCGGGGAGCTGTTTTTT. It yields the protein CASSPRLAGEAGELFF.

The chain is built from TRBV6-5 and TRBJ2-3; 9 bases fit TRBD1. CDR1 MNHEY and CDR2 SVGAGI come from the germline V gene. This CDR3 comprises 15 residues. The trim removed 8 bases at V and 2 bases at J, leaving 8 bases unmatched. CDR3 residues: CASGYGTGFTDTQYF. The CDR3 DNA follows: TGTGCCAGCGGGTACGGGACAGGGTTCACAGATACGCAGTATTTT.

The chain combines TRBV28 with TRBJ2-3; D may be TRBD2 (7 bases). Trimming removed 6 bases from V and 3 bases from J, with 13 bases in between. This CDR3 is built from 14 residues. The germline V gene encodes CDR1 MDHEN and CDR2 SYDVKM. CDR3 nucleotides: TGTGCCAGCAGCGGGGGAGGGGGGACAGATACGCAGTATTTT. Protein: CASSGGGGTDTQYF.

This clone was observed a single time. The genes are TRBV2 and TRBJ2-5, with D possibly TRBD2 on 7 matching bases. The ends were cut back, 7 bases at V and 5 bases at J, with 17 bases in the middle. CDR3 length equals 14 residues. The germline gives CDR1 SNHLY, CDR2 FYNNEI. DNA of the CDR3: TGTGCCAGCAATCTGCAGGGGCGGGAGGAGACCCAGTACTTC. It yields the protein CASNLQGREETQYF.

The chain uses TRBV7-2 and TRBJ1-5; the D gene is possibly TRBD1 (5 bases). The V end was cut by 2 bases, the J end by 1 base, with 12 bases between. CDR1 is SGHTA, CDR2 FQGNSA, per germline. The CDR3 length is 16 residues. The CDR3 nucleotides read TGTGCCAGCAGCTTAATCGGCGGGGGAAGCAATCAGCCCCAGCATTTT. It specifies CASSLIGGGSNQPQHF.

The V and J genes are TRBV5-6 and TRBJ2-5, with D possibly matching TRBD2 (5 bases). V lost 2 bases, J lost 5 bases, and 13 bases lay in between. Germline assignment: CDR1 SGHDT and CDR2 YYEEEE. The CDR3 covers 14 residues. This CDR3 reads CASSFEGSAETQYF. CDR3 bases: TGTGCCAGCAGCTTTGAGGGATCAGCTGAGACCCAGTACTTC.